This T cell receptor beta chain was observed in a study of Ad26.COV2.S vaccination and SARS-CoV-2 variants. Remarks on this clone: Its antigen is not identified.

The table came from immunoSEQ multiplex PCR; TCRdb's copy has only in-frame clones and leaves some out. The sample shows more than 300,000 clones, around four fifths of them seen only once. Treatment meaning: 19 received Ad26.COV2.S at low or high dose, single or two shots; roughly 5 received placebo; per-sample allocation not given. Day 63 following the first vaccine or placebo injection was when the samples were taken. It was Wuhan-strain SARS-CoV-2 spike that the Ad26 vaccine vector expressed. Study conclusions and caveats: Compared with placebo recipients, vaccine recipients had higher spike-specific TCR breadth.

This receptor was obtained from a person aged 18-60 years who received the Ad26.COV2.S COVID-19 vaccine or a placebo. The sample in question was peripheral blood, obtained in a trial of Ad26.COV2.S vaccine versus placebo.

In nucleotides, the CDR3 is TGTGCCAGCTCAGCTACAGGGGGCGGAGGTGAAAAACTGTTTTTT. It codes for CASSATGGGGEKLFF. The chain carries TRBV18 and TRBJ1-4, with 9 bases lining up with TRBD1. V shed 5 bases and J 7 bases; nucleotides not matched to a gene: 8. This CDR3 region has 15 residues. Germline CDR1 reads KGHSH; CDR2 reads LQKENI.